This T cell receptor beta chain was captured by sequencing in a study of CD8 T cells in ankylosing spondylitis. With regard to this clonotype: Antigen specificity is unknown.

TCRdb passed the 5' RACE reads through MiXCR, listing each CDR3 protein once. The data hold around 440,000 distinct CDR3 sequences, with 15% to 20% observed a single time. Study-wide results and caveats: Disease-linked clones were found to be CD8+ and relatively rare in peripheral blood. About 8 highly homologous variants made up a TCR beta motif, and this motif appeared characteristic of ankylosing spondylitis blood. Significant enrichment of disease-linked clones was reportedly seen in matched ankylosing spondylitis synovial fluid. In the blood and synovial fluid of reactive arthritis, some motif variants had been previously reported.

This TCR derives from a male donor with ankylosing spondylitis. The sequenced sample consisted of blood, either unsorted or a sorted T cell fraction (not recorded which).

The CDR3, as DNA: TGTGCCAGCAGTTACAACACAAATTCACCCCTCCACTTT. Its protein is CASSYNTNSPLHF. The chain recombines TRBV6-6 with TRBJ1-6, with unresolved D. The CDR3 consists of 13 residues. Germline assignment: CDR1 MNHNY and CDR2 SVGAGI (reference sequence). V shed 2 bases and J shed 7 bases, with 6 bases lying between them.